These T cell receptor beta chains were read from a single sample in a study of blood T cell repertoires in COVID-19. Data came from immunoSEQ multiplex PCR; TCRdb stores just in-frame clones and leaves some out. The table has around 100,000 clones, roughly 87% seen once. The specimen sequenced was peripheral blood. These receptors were collected from a human donor in a cohort sampled during active COVID-19. Both conserved end residues are part of each CDR3. D genes are given only for firm matches. Size is stated for part of the rows, as once, few or many counts, or as a class when the clone is expanded.

d_gene	v_gene	j_gene	abundance	CDR3aa	CDR3nt
NA	TRBV2	TRBJ2-1	NA	CASSEVMPGRTTFPTYNEQFF	TGTGCCAGCAGTGAAGTTATGCCAGGGAGGACGACATTTCCGACCTACAATGAGCAGTTCTTC
TRBD2	TRBV6-6	TRBJ2-1	NA	CASSLPSGRGYNEQFF	TGTGCCAGCAGCCTGCCGAGCGGGAGGGGTTACAATGAGCAGTTCTTC
NA	TRBV10-3	TRBJ2-5	NA	CAISGVRGEEETQYF	TGTGCCATCAGTGGAGTTCGCGGGGAGGAAGAGACCCAGTACTTC
TRBD1	TRBV24-1	TRBJ2-3	NA	CATSDKQGPTQYF	TGTGCCACCAGTGACAAACAGGGGCCTACGCAGTATTTT
NA	TRBV10-3	TRBJ1-3	NA	CAISVGGDSGNTIYF	TGTGCCATCAGTGTGGGGGGAGATTCTGGAAACACCATATATTTT
NA	TRBV7-2	TRBJ2-2	NA	CASSLMYPRADTGELFF	TGTGCCAGCAGCTTAATGTACCCGCGCGCGGACACCGGGGAGCTGTTTTTT
NA	TRBV13	TRBJ2-2	NA	CASSDATGSTGELFF	TGTGCCAGCAGCGACGCGACAGGCTCCACCGGGGAGCTGTTTTTT
TRBD2	TRBV5-4	TRBJ2-3	few	CASSLGGLAGVGTDTQYF	TGTGCCAGCAGCTTGGGTGGACTAGCGGGGGTTGGGACAGATACGCAGTATTTT
TRBD2	TRBV4-1	TRBJ2-3	NA	CASSQAPPRTRWTDTQYF	TGCGCCAGCAGCCAAGCGCCACCAAGGACTAGATGGACCGATACGCAGTATTTT
TRBD1	TRBV6-4	TRBJ2-2	NA	CASSRGQYTGELFF	TGTGCCAGCTCCCGGGGACAGTACACCGGGGAGCTGTTTTTT
TRBD2	TRBV7-2	TRBJ2-7	NA	CASSPGTSGTYEQYF	TGTGCCAGCAGCCCGGGGACTAGCGGGACCTACGAGCAGTACTTC
TRBD2	TRBV7-9	TRBJ2-5	NA	CASSTVAGGLETQYF	TGTGCCAGCAGCACCGTAGCGGGAGGTTTGGAGACCCAGTACTTC
TRBD1	TRBV5-6	TRBJ2-6	NA	CASSLEGGYSGANVLTF	TGTGCCAGCAGCTTGGAAGGGGGCTACTCTGGGGCCAACGTCCTGACTTTC
TRBD1	TRBV19	TRBJ2-7	NA	CASGRGTGRTYEQYF	TGTGCCAGTGGACGAGGGACAGGAAGAACCTACGAGCAGTACTTC
NA	TRBV28	TRBJ2-7	NA	CASSPAGKQYF	TGTGCCAGCAGTCCCGCGGGGAAGCAGTACTTC
NA	TRBV2	TRBJ1-5	NA	CASSEQQADQPQHF	TGTGCCAGCAGTGAACAACAGGCTGATCAGCCCCAGCATTTT
TRBD2	TRBV2	TRBJ2-1	NA	CASSGESGTRLVDEQFF	TGTGCCAGCAGTGGGGAATCCGGGACTAGGTTAGTCGATGAGCAGTTCTTC
NA	TRBV21-1	TRBJ2-7	NA	CASSLWTSGTGVRSGLRIEQYF	TGTGCCAGCAGCCTCTGGACTAGCGGGACGGGCGTTCGTTCAGGGCTACGGATCGAGCAGTACTTC
TRBD2	TRBV29-1	TRBJ2-3	NA	CSVGGTSGITDTQYF	TGCAGCGTTGGGGGGACTAGCGGAATCACAGATACGCAGTATTTT
NA	TRBV10-3	TRBJ2-2	NA	CAISDPKTSLVGELFF	TGTGCCATCAGTGACCCCAAAACTAGTTTGGTCGGGGAGCTGTTTTTT
TRBD1	TRBV6-5	TRBJ2-3	once	CASKGTGDTQYF	TGTGCCAGCAAGGGGACAGGAGATACGCAGTATTTT
TRBD1	TRBV24-1	TRBJ2-3	NA	CATSDGGQGLPQGDTQYF	TGTGCCACCAGTGACGGGGGACAGGGACTCCCCCAGGGAGATACGCAGTATTTT
NA	TRBV7-9	TRBJ1-3	NA	CASSLGQSSGNTIYF	TGTGCCAGCAGCTTAGGACAGAGCTCTGGAAACACCATATATTTT
TRBD2	TRBV5-1	TRBJ2-1	once	CASSLDPLAGANEQFF	TGCGCCAGCAGCTTGGACCCCCTAGCGGGAGCCAATGAGCAGTTCTTC
NA	TRBV7-8	TRBJ2-5	NA	CASSLVVFKETQYF	TGTGCCAGCAGCTTAGTCGTTTTTAAAGAGACCCAGTACTTC
TRBD2	TRBV4-1	TRBJ2-1	NA	CASSQGPFPTTLAGYNEQFF	TGCGCCAGCAGCCAAGGGCCCTTCCCGACCACCCTAGCGGGTTACAATGAGCAGTTCTTC
TRBD1	TRBV5-4	TRBJ1-6	NA	CASSLAPGGGQGSYNSPLHF	TGTGCCAGCAGCTTGGCCCCCGGTGGGGGACAGGGGTCCTATAATTCACCCCTCCACTTT
TRBD1	TRBV6-1	TRBJ2-7	NA	CASSEGRWGTGDYEQYF	TGTGCCAGCAGTGAAGGGAGGTGGGGGACAGGCGACTACGAGCAGTACTTC
NA	TRBV7-9	TRBJ2-7	NA	CASSFIQQGGYEQYF	TGTGCCAGCAGCTTCATCCAACAGGGTGGGTACGAGCAGTACTTC